This TCR beta chain was retrieved from a study of blood T cell repertoires in COVID-19. The wider study: Some COVID-19 samples were acute and others convalescent; all came from the United States, Italy and Spain. T cells, B-cell-depleted T cells, or PBMCs supplied cDNA or gDNA.

In the source study's methods: How many nucleated cells were present was estimated from reference gene primer amplification. Profiled with immunoSEQ multiplex PCR; TCRdb holds only in-frame clones, not every one. The V and J calls and clone size are taken from that table; D and trimming were inferred from the DNA. The sample has around 250,000 clones; around 80% are singletons. Germline V gives CDR1 SGHTA, CDR2 FQGNSA. The germline V and J ends were trimmed by 5 bases and 5 bases, with 15 bases remaining between them. This CDR3 comprises 15 residues. The clonotype was recovered from an elderly man with acute or convalescent COVID-19. The sample taken for sequencing was peripheral blood. The chain joins TRBV7-2 to TRBJ2-2; D is perhaps TRBD1 (6 bases). CDR3 in amino acids: CASSPTTGGTGELFF. The CDR3 nucleotides read TGTGCCAGCAGCCCCACGACAGGCGGAACCGGGGAGCTGTTTTTT.